Below, 6 T cell receptor beta chains from the same sample are listed, as sequenced in a study of blood T cells in healthy people across ages. The second PCR ran roughly 6 to 11 cycles with a sample-barcoded 5' primer and J-beta primers. Each CDR3 protein gets one entry after TCRdb re-called the 5' RACE reads with MiXCR. The profile covers 630,000 or so distinct CDR3 sequences, with roughly 32% appearing a single time and 15% taken by the ten largest. The sequenced material came from blood. The receptors come from a woman at least 80 years old in good health.

This clonotype was seen many times. The chain links TRBV6-5 to TRBJ1-2; D is possibly TRBD1 (6 bases). CDR3 length: 12 amino acids. The germline V gene encodes CDR1 MNHEY and CDR2 SVGAGI. With 6 bases removed from V and 5 bases from J, the gap between germline ends came to 10 bases. CDR3 in amino acids: CASSTGQYGYTF. The CDR3 DNA reads as TGTGCCAGCAGCACCGGACAGTATGGCTACACCTTC.

This clonotype has ten or more counts. V is TRBV30 and J is TRBJ2-3; D call uncertain. V was shortened by 4 bases and J by 1 base, with 3 bases between the two germline ends. CDR3 size: 11 residues. CDR1 is GTSNPN and CDR2 is SVGIG in the germline V gene (reference sequence). Written as DNA, the CDR3 is TGTGCCTGGATCCGCACAGATACGCAGTATTTT. The encoded protein is CAWIRTDTQYF.

This clonotype occurred many times. The chain employs TRBV7-3 and TRBJ2-3; 11 nucleotides agree with TRBD2. The CDR3 contains 16 residues. The ends lost 6 bases at V and 2 bases at J; junction bases unmatched: 7. Germline loops: CDR1 SGHTA, CDR2 FQGTGA. CDR3 in amino acids: CASSQTSGGLTDTQYF. CDR3 DNA: TGTGCCAGCAGTCAAACTAGCGGGGGACTCACAGATACGCAGTATTTT.

This clonotype appeared many times. The chain has TRBV14 and TRBJ1-4; D ambiguous. Germline loops: CDR1 SGHDN, CDR2 FVKESK. The CDR3 sequence is 17 residues long. Deletions cut 4 bases from V and 8 bases from J, with 23 bases between. CDR3 residues: CASSRGFRLGQAEKLFF. The CDR3 nucleotides read TGTGCCAGCAGCCGAGGCTTCCGACTTGGGCAGGCGGAAAAACTGTTTTTT.

Many counts were recorded for this clonotype. The chain employs TRBV28 and TRBJ1-2; D ambiguous. The V and J ends lost 3 bases and 8 bases respectively, with 10 bases between them. There are 12 residues in the CDR3. Germline-derived CDR1 and CDR2 are MDHEN and SYDVKM. CDR3 in amino acids: CASSFSGEGYTF. CDR3 in DNA: TGTGCCAGCAGTTTTTCTGGGGAGGGCTACACCTTC.

About this clonotype itself: Germline is not matched at one junction end, which may reflect a read error. The chain couples TRBV18 to TRBJ1-1; D uncertain. The germline gives CDR1 KGHSH, CDR2 LQKENI. This CDR3 contains 14 residues. In DNA form, the CDR3 reads TGTGCCAGCTCCCCCCTACCCATGAACACTGAAGCTTGCTTT. Its translation: CASSPLPMNTEACF. The whole variable domain, remainder taken from reference TRBV18 and TRBJ1-1, is NAGVMQNPRHLVRRRGQEARLRCSPMKGHSHVYWYRQLPEEGLKFMVYLQKENIIDESGMPKERFSAEFPKEGPSILRIQQVVRGDSAAYFCASSPLPMNTEACFGQGTRLTVV.